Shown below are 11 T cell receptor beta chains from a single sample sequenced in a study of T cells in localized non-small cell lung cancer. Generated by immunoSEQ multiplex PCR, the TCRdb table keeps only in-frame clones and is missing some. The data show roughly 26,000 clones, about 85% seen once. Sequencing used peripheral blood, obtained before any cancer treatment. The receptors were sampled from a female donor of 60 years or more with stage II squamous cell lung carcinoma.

The CDR3 spells CASSQDLGQGISGGYNEQFF. Written as DNA, the CDR3 is TGCGCCAGCAGCCAAGATCTTGGGCAGGGGATAAGCGGGGGGTACAATGAGCAGTTCTTC. V usage is TRBV4-3 and J usage is TRBJ2-1, with 9 positions matching TRBD2. The CDR3 has 20 amino acids. Germline V gene lookup returns CDR1 LGHNA and CDR2 YSLEER. With 0 bases clipped from V and 4 bases from J, the junction kept 16 bases outside the gene matches.

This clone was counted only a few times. CDR3 in DNA: TGTGCCAGCTACACCGGGGAGCTGTTTTTT. It codes for CASYTGELFF. The J gene is TRBJ2-2, the V gene TRBV6-1; the D is unclear. The CDR3 is 10 residues long. Germline lookup yields CDR1 MNHNS and CDR2 SASEGT. V lost 8 bases and J lost 3, with 1 base in between.

The CDR3 here is CASSLVQGYEQYF. CDR3 coding DNA: TGTGCCAGCAGCTTGGTACAGGGCTACGAGCAGTACTTC. V usage is TRBV11-2 and J usage is TRBJ2-7; D possibly corresponds to TRBD1 (6 bases). V was trimmed by 3 bases and J by 3 bases, leaving 9 bases between them. CDR1 is SGHAT and CDR2 is FQNNGV in the germline V gene. The CDR3 totals 13 residues.

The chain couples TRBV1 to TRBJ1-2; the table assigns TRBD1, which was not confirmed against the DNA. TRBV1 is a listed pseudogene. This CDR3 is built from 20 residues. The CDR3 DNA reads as TGCACCAGCAGCCCCGCAGAAGGGGGCCCGGCGACGGACGAAATCTATGGCTACACCTTC. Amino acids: CTSSPAEGGPATDEIYGYTF.

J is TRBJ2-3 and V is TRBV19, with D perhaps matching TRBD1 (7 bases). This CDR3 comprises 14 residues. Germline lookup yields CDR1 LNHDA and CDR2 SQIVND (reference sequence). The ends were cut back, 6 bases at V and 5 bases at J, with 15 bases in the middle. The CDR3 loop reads CASRNRGGKDTQYF. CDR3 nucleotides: TGTGCCAGTAGAAACAGGGGCGGGAAAGATACGCAGTATTTT.

The CDR3, as DNA: TGTGCCAGCAGCCAAGCAGGGGGTCCCTACGAGCAGTACTTC. Residues: CASSQAGGPYEQYF. V and J are TRBV6-1 and TRBJ2-7; 7 bases map to TRBD1. The germline V gene encodes CDR1 MNHNS and CDR2 SASEGT. The CDR3 sequence is 14 residues long. Trimming cost V 6 bases and J 2 bases; bases outside gene matches: 7.

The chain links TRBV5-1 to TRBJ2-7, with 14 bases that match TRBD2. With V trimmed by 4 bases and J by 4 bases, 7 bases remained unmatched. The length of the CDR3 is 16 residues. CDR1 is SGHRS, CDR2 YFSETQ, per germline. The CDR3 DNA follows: TGCGCCAGCAGCCCGTTAGGGACTAGCGGGAGTTACGAGCAGTACTTC. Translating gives CASSPLGTSGSYEQYF.

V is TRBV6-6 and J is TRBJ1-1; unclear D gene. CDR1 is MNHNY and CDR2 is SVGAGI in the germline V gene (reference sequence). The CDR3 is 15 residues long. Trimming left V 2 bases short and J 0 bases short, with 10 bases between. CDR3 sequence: CASSYGSLMNTEAFF. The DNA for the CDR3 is TGTGCCAGCAGTTACGGGTCGCTCATGAACACTGAAGCTTTCTTT.

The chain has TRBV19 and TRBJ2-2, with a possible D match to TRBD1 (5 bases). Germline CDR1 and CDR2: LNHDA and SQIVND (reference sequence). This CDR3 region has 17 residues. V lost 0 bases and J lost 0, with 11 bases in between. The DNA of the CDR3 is TGTGCCAGTAGTATAGATGGACCGACAGCGAACACCGGGGAGCTGTTTTTT. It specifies CASSIDGPTANTGELFF.

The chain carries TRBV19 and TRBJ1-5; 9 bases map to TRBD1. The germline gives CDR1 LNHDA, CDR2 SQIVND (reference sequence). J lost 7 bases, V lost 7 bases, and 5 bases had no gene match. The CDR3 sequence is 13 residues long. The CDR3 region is CASMGQGNQPQHF. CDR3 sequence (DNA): TGTGCCAGTATGGGACAGGGTAACCAGCCCCAGCATTTT. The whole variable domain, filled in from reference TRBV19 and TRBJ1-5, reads DGGITQSPKYLFRKEGQNVTLSCEQNLNHDAMYWYRQDPGQGLRLIYYSQIVNDFQKGDIAEGYSVSREKKESFPLTVTSAQKNPTAFYLCASMGQGNQPQHFGDGTRLSIL.

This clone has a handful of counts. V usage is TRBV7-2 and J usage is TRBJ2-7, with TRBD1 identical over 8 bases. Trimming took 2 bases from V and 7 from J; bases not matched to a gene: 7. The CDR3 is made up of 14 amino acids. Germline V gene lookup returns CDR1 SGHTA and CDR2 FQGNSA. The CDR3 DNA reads TGTGCCAGCAGCTTAACCCAGGGGGCTGGGGAGCAGTACTTC. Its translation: CASSLTQGAGEQYF.